Listed here are 10 T cell receptor beta chains from one sample, sequenced in a study of T-cell reconstitution after alpha-beta-depleted transplantation in children. A TCRbeta library incorporating unique molecular identifiers was prepared. TCRdb re-derived calls from the PCR reads in MiXCR, one entry per CDR3 protein. The sample lists some 600,000 distinct CDR3 sequences; under 15% were seen once. The sample consisted of PBMCs, mostly from graft donor cells, taken 360 days after TCRalphabeta/CD19-depleted stem cell transplant. The receptors originated from a male patient between 5 and 17 years old who had a stem cell transplant for acute myeloid leukemia, so the T cells may come from the graft donor.

This sequence joins TRBV4-3 and TRBJ2-7; 14 bases line up with TRBD2. CDR1 is LGHNA and CDR2 is YSLEER in the germline V gene. V gave up 0 bases and J gave up 1 base; unmatched junction bases: 2. The CDR3 loop spans 17 amino acids. CDR3 nucleotides: TGCGCCAGCAGCCAAGACCGACTAGCGGGAGGGTCCTACGAGCAGTACTTC. It translates to CASSQDRLAGGSYEQYF.

The chain combines TRBV20-1 with TRBJ2-1; 7 bases are shared with TRBD2. The CDR3 runs 14 residues. Germline assignment: CDR1 DFQATT and CDR2 SNEGSKA (reference sequence). Trimming cost V 1 base and J 11 bases; bases outside gene matches: 11. For the CDR3, the DNA is TGCAGTGCTAGAGGGCTAGCGGAGATATTTAAGCAGTTCTTC. Its protein product is CSARGLAEIFKQFF.

The chain employs TRBV20-1 and TRBJ1-2; 12 bases line up with TRBD1. Germline V gene data show CDR1 as DFQATT and CDR2 as SNEGSKA (reference sequence). The CDR3 is made up of 12 amino acids. The J segment lost 7 bases and the V segment lost 7 bases, leaving 4 bases of the junction unmatched. The CDR3 region has the DNA TGCAGTGATGGGACAGGGGGCCGTGGCTACACCTTC. Its translation is CSDGTGGRGYTF.

This chain joins TRBV6-6 and TRBJ2-7; 7 bases map to TRBD1. V gave up 8 bases and J gave up 3 bases; unmatched junction bases: 7. This CDR3 has 13 residues. Germline CDR1 and CDR2: MNHNY and SVGAGI (reference sequence). The chain's CDR3 is CASGLGQFYEQYF. Written as DNA, the CDR3 is TGTGCCAGCGGACTGGGACAGTTCTACGAGCAGTACTTC.

The table lists this clonotype with a few counts. For the CDR3, the DNA is TGTGCCAGCAGTTTTCCCCTCCTAGCGGAGACCTACAATGAGCAGTTCTTC. Amino acid sequence: CASSFPLLAETYNEQFF. The chain uses TRBV28 and TRBJ2-1; 7 bases fit TRBD2. This CDR3 has 17 amino acids. Germline assignment: CDR1 MDHEN and CDR2 SYDVKM. The ends lost 3 bases at V and 2 bases at J; junction bases unmatched: 10.

This clonotype was seen a handful of times. The chain recombines TRBV15 with TRBJ2-1; 8 nucleotides line up with TRBD2. CDR3 length: 19 residues. Trimming at V came to 5 bases and at J to 3 bases, leaving 18 bases not matched to a gene. Germline assignment: CDR1 LNHNV and CDR2 YYDKDF (reference sequence). CDR3 in amino acids: CATSGNAGGPRIGYNEQFF. CDR3 DNA sequence: TGTGCCACCAGCGGGAACGCGGGAGGCCCGAGGATAGGCTACAATGAGCAGTTCTTC.

This clonotype has just a few counts. The V call is TRBV4-1, the J call TRBJ2-1, with D tentatively TRBD2 (6 bases). The germline V and J ends were trimmed by 3 bases and 6 bases, with 9 bases remaining between them. Germline V gene sequence: CDR1 MGHRA, CDR2 YSYEKL. CDR3 length equals 13 residues. The chain's CDR3 is CASSHVTSNEQFF. The CDR3 bases are TGCGCCAGCAGCCATGTGACTAGCAATGAGCAGTTCTTC.

Here the CDR3 reads CASSRGAAGATYEQYF. The CDR3 DNA reads TGTGCCAGCAGCCGGGGAGCTGCGGGCGCTACCTACGAGCAGTACTTC. The chain uses TRBV6-2 or TRBV6-3 and TRBJ2-7, with D possibly TRBD2 on 5 matching bases. The CDR3 is 16 amino acids. The germline V gene has CDR1 MNHEY and CDR2 SVGEGT. V lost 6 bases and J lost 2, with 20 bases in between.

The chain joins TRBV11-2 to TRBJ2-1, with a possible D match to TRBD1 (5 bases). The CDR3 is made up of 15 amino acids. V was cut by 1 base and J by 4 bases, with 11 bases left in between. Per germline, CDR1 SGHAT and CDR2 FQNNGV. The CDR3 region has the DNA TGTGCCAGCAGCTTAGCGAGACAGTTATACAATGAGCAGTTCTTC. This encodes CASSLARQLYNEQFF.

This clonotype came up a few times. The chain employs TRBV20-1 and TRBJ2-7, with D possibly called TRBD1 or TRBD2 (6 bases each). This CDR3 spans 13 amino acids. Trimming cost V 1 base and J 6 bases, with 13 bases left between them. Germline loops: CDR1 DFQATT, CDR2 SNEGSKA (reference sequence). The CDR3 DNA sequence: TGCAGTGCTAGAGCCCCGGGGGCCCCCGAGCAGTACTTC. Translated, it gives CSARAPGAPEQYF.